This T cell receptor (beta chain) was identified in a study of blood T cell repertoires in COVID-19. Overall study: Material from acute and convalescent COVID-19 was sourced from the United States, Italy and Spain. T cells, B-cell-depleted T cells, or PBMCs supplied cDNA or gDNA.

Enrollment of patients from Seattle took place during active infection, with longitudinal follow-up. Per germline, CDR1 LNHNV and CDR2 YYDKDF (reference sequence). Trimming pared 1 base from V and 6 bases from J, leaving 12 bases between. This CDR3 region has 14 residues. Original data processing: Reference gene primers were amplified, and this amplification served to estimate nucleated cell counts. Sequenced by immunoSEQ multiplex PCR; TCRdb stores in-frame clones only, minus some. Clonal size and the V and J genes are those of that table, whereas D and trimming came from the DNA. The table includes roughly 69,000 clones, approximately 84% detected once.

What was sequenced was peripheral blood. This rearrangement joins TRBV15 to TRBJ1-1; D gene unclear. This receptor was obtained from a man aged 50 or older with COVID-19, enrolled during active disease. The CDR3 region has the DNA TGTGCCACCAGCAGAGCGGGTCTGGTCTCTGAAGCTTTCTTT. Its protein product is CATSRAGLVSEAFF.